The clone carrying this TCR beta chain was counted once. Its antigen is undetermined. Expressed TCRB transcripts were sequenced because the isolated RNA had all been reverse transcribed beforehand. Sequencing was performed with immunoSEQ multiplex PCR; in TCRdb, only in-frame clones are kept and a portion is missing. The sample yields about 330,000 clones, 11% seen once. A single heparinised draw of roughly 100 mL on average was taken per donor. This specimen comes from a study of beta chain features in type 1 diabetes. Study context: The patients were much like the healthy donors in age, gender and cell yields.

Between the trimmed V and J ends, which lost 0 bases and 5 bases, there was a span of 5 bases. The germline V gene has CDR1 MGHRA and CDR2 YSYEKL. The CDR3 totals 12 residues. Study-level findings and limits: Amplification by PCR could prefer shorter templates, with the same effect in patients and controls. In every one of the four CD4+ subsets, TCRB CDR3s were moderately but significantly shorter in Type 1 diabetes patients.

The chain combines TRBV4-1 with TRBJ2-7; D is uncertain. The sample taken for sequencing was naive CD4+ T cells from blood. The receptor's source is a woman aged 25 to 45 in good health. The CDR3 here is CASSQDSHEQYF. DNA of the CDR3: TGCGCCAGCAGCCAAGACAGTCACGAGCAGTACTTC.